These T cell receptor beta chains were read from a single sample in a study of T cell changes during pregnancy in multiple sclerosis. The method was immunoSEQ multiplex PCR; TCRdb's version includes in-frame clones alone and lacks a portion of them. The sample lists roughly 47,000 clones, 75% to 90% occurring once. The sample consisted of CD8+ T cells from peripheral blood mononuclear cells, taken in the second trimester of pregnancy. The origin of the receptors is a female donor with multiple sclerosis, enrolled in a pregnancy study. Both conserved end residues are part of each CDR3. Fields, in order: CDR3 DNA, CDR3 protein, J gene, V gene, clone size, D gene. The D gene is left open where the match is weak. Clone size is shown for a subset of rows, as once, few, many or a class of expanded clone.

TGCAGCGTTGGAGCGTCCTACGAGCAGTACTTC,CSVGASYEQYF,TRBJ2-7,TRBV29-1,.,.
TGTGCCAGCAGCCACGAGGGGGAATGGCAGCCCCAGCATTTT,CASSHEGEWQPQHF,TRBJ1-5,TRBV2,.,.
TGTGCCAGCAGCCAAGTTGCCGGGGCTGGAAACACCATATATTTT,CASSQVAGAGNTIYF,TRBJ1-3,TRBV14,once,.
TGTGCCACCAGCAGAGCAGGGAACACCGGGGAGCTGTTTTTT,CATSRAGNTGELFF,TRBJ2-2,TRBV15,.,.
TGTGCCAGCAGCTTAGATGCGGTGTCCTACGAGCAGTACTTC,CASSLDAVSYEQYF,TRBJ2-7,TRBV7-8,.,.
TGTGCCAGTAGTTGGAGAGGGTCCTACAATGAGCAGTTCTTC,CASSWRGSYNEQFF,TRBJ2-1,TRBV19,once,.
TGTGCCAGCAGCGGCGGGGGGTACAATGAGCAGTTCTTC,CASSGGGYNEQFF,TRBJ2-1,TRBV5-6,.,TRBD2
TGTGCCAGCAGCGATCTAGCGGGGCCAGATACGCAGTATTTT,CASSDLAGPDTQYF,TRBJ2-3,TRBV7-9,.,TRBD2
TGCAGCGTTGTGGGGGGAAGAGAGACCCAGTACTTC,CSVVGGRETQYF,TRBJ2-5,TRBV29-1,once,.
TGCAGCGTTGAGGAGGGGACCTACGAGCAGTACTTC,CSVEEGTYEQYF,TRBJ2-7,TRBV29-1,.,.
TGTGCCAGCAGTTTTCACCTAGGGGGGGTGAACACTGAAGCTTTCTTT,CASSFHLGGVNTEAFF,TRBJ1-1,TRBV27,.,.
TGTGCCAGCAGTGGAGAGGATGAGCAGTTCTTC,CASSGEDEQFF,TRBJ2-1,TRBV6-6,.,.
TGTGCCACCAGCAGTCTAGCGGGGGACCACGAGCAGTACTTC,CATSSLAGDHEQYF,TRBJ2-7,TRBV15,.,TRBD2
TGTGCCAGCGGGCATGGCGGGGTTAGCTCCTACGAGCAGTACTTC,CASGHGGVSSYEQYF,TRBJ2-7,TRBV13,.,.
TGTGCCAGCAGCTTGCTTTATAGTAACGATTCCCCCGATACGCAGTATTTT,CASSLLYSNDSPDTQYF,TRBJ2-3,TRBV5-8,.,.
TGTGCCAGCAGCGAGGACAGGGGGCTTTCTGAAGCTTTCTTT,CASSEDRGLSEAFF,TRBJ1-1,TRBV7-9,.,TRBD1
TGTGCCAGCAGCCGGGGGACGCTCGATGGCTACACCTTC,CASSRGTLDGYTF,TRBJ1-2,TRBV6-5,.,.
TGTGCCAGTAGGCCGTGGGTGGGGGGGCGCACAGATACGCAGTATTTT,CASRPWVGGRTDTQYF,TRBJ2-3,TRBV19,.,.
TGTGCCAGCAGTCACCTAGCGGGCAGCTCCTACGAGCAGTACTTC,CASSHLAGSSYEQYF,TRBJ2-7,TRBV6-5,few,TRBD2
TGTGCCAGTTCTCCCGGGGATTCACCCCTCCACTTT,CASSPGDSPLHF,TRBJ1-6,TRBV7-9,.,.
TGTGCCAGTAGCGGGACATTGAACACTGAAGCTTTCTTT,CASSGTLNTEAFF,TRBJ1-1,TRBV19,.,.
TGTGCCAGCAGCTTGGAGGGGTTATCTGGAAACACCATATATTTT,CASSLEGLSGNTIYF,TRBJ1-3,TRBV5-6,.,.
TGTGCCAGCAGTGAAGCGGAGGGGACGGGCAATCAGCCCCAGCATTTT,CASSEAEGTGNQPQHF,TRBJ1-5,TRBV6-1,.,.
TGTGCCAGCAGCCAAGTACAAGGGAGCCTGCATGGCTACACCTTC,CASSQVQGSLHGYTF,TRBJ1-2,TRBV14,.,.
TGTGCCAGCAGTCCGACCTCAGGGGGAACTGAAGCTTTCTTT,CASSPTSGGTEAFF,TRBJ1-1,TRBV27,few,TRBD1
TGCAGCGTTGTAGACCCCGACAGGGGCTACGAGCAGTACTTC,CSVVDPDRGYEQYF,TRBJ2-7,TRBV29-1,once,TRBD1
TGTGCCAGCTCTAAGGGGGGGAACACAGATACGCAGTATTTT,CASSKGGNTDTQYF,TRBJ2-3,TRBV5-6,.,.
TGTGCCACCCGGTCCCTAACCGGGACAGGGGCTGAAGCTTTCTTT,CATRSLTGTGAEAFF,TRBJ1-1,TRBV15,.,TRBD1
TGCGCCAGCAGCTTTCGGGGTACAGGGGGCTATGAAGCTTTCTTT,CASSFRGTGGYEAFF,TRBJ1-1,TRBV5-1,.,TRBD1
TGTGCCATCACGCCGCCCGACAGTCCGGGCTACGAGCAGTACTTC,CAITPPDSPGYEQYF,TRBJ2-7,TRBV19,.,.
TGTGCCAGCAGCCCCGGACAGGGGGCGTCCTACGAGCAGTACTTC,CASSPGQGASYEQYF,TRBJ2-7,TRBV6-5,.,TRBD1
TGTGCCAGCAGCCCGACAGCCTCTGGGGCCAACGTCCTGACTTTC,CASSPTASGANVLTF,TRBJ2-6,TRBV7-6,.,.
TGTGCCAGCAGCGCACAGCACCAGGGGGCTGGAAACACCATATATTTT,CASSAQHQGAGNTIYF,TRBJ1-3,TRBV9,.,TRBD1
TGTGCCACCAGCGGCAGACAGGTCAATGAGCAGTTCTTC,CATSGRQVNEQFF,TRBJ2-1,TRBV15,.,.
TGTGCCATCAGTGAAGGAGACACTGAAGCTTTCTTT,CAISEGDTEAFF,TRBJ1-1,TRBV10-3,once,.
TGTGCCAGCAGCCACGACGGACTCAATGAGCAGTTCTTC,CASSHDGLNEQFF,TRBJ2-1,TRBV4-2,.,.
TGTGCCAGCTTGTTAGGGGAGCTGTTTTTT,CASLLGELFF,TRBJ2-2,TRBV11-3,once,.
TGCAGCGCTGAGGGAGAAGAGACCCAGTACTTC,CSAEGEETQYF,TRBJ2-5,TRBV29-1,once,.
TGCGCCAGCAGCCCCCAGGATAGCTCCTACGAGCAGTACTTC,CASSPQDSSYEQYF,TRBJ2-7,TRBV4-1,.,.
TGTGCCACCACCGCGGTAACTGAAGCTTTCTTT,CATTAVTEAFF,TRBJ1-1,TRBV15,few,.
TGCGCCAGCAGCCCAAGCACAGGGGTCGTCGGGGAGCTGTTTTTT,CASSPSTGVVGELFF,TRBJ2-2,TRBV4-1,few,TRBD1
TGCACCAGCAGCCAAGATAGGGGGGGGGCCCTCTTCTTC,CTSSQDRGGALFF,TRBJ2-1,TRBV1,.,.
TGTGCCAGCAGCCCACCTACTCTCTCCTACGAGCAGTACTTC,CASSPPTLSYEQYF,TRBJ2-7,TRBV28,once,.
TGTGCCAGCAGTGCCGCGGACTACAATGAGCAGTTCTTC,CASSAADYNEQFF,TRBJ2-1,TRBV25-1,.,.
TGTGCCAGCAGGGCGGGGAGGGATGAGCAGTTCTTC,CASRAGRDEQFF,TRBJ2-1,TRBV7-9,once,TRBD2
TGTGCCAGCAGCGCCGTTCTAGCGGACCCCTTTACGCAGTATTTT,CASSAVLADPFTQYF,TRBJ2-3,TRBV7-8,.,TRBD2
TGTGCCAGCAGCTTGGCGGGGCAGCCCCAGCATTTT,CASSLAGQPQHF,TRBJ1-5,TRBV5-6,once,.
TGTGCCAGTAGTATTACTCTGACCTACGAGCAGTACTTC,CASSITLTYEQYF,TRBJ2-7,TRBV19,few,.
TGTGCCTGGACCATCAGGGTTAGCGGGGGGTTTGGGAATGAGCAGTTCTTC,CAWTIRVSGGFGNEQFF,TRBJ2-1,TRBV30,.,TRBD2
TGTGCCAGCAGCCCGTCGAGGGACACTCCACAGTGGTACGAGCAGTACTTC,CASSPSRDTPQWYEQYF,TRBJ2-7,TRBV11-1,.,.
TGTGCCAGCAGCGGGGGGTACAATGAGCAGTTCTTC,CASSGGYNEQFF,TRBJ2-1,TRBV7-2,.,.
TGTGCCAGCAGTCCCCCACGGGGGGTTCAAGAGACCCAGTACTTC,CASSPPRGVQETQYF,TRBJ2-5,TRBV28,.,TRBD2
TGTGCCAGCAGCTTAGGGGCGGGGACAGGGGATGGTGGCTACACCTTC,CASSLGAGTGDGGYTF,TRBJ1-2,TRBV11-2,.,TRBD1
TGTGCCAGCGGAGGACAGGGTTCCCCGAATGAGCAGTTCTTC,CASGGQGSPNEQFF,TRBJ2-1,TRBV27,.,TRBD1
TGTGCCAGCAGCCGGGGCAGGAGCTCCTACAATGAGCAGTTCTTC,CASSRGRSSYNEQFF,TRBJ2-1,TRBV14,.,.